This T cell receptor beta chain was obtained from a study of beta chain features in type 1 diabetes. The CDR3 covers 13 residues. V lost 7 bases, J lost 5 bases, and 4 bases stayed unmatched. Germline V gene sequence: CDR1 MNHEY, CDR2 SVGAGI. Regarding this clone: Its antigen is as yet unknown.

Expressed TCRB transcripts got sequenced, as all isolated RNA was reverse transcribed. Naive, central memory and regulatory T cell samples yielded approximately 3.3 million reads on average. The data were produced by immunoSEQ multiplex PCR, yet TCRdb's version contains in-frame clones alone and is incomplete. The table records about 15,000 clones, 69% of them present only once. Regarding the study as a whole: Type 1 diabetes patients had moderately but significantly shorter TCRB CDR3s in all four CD4+ subsets.

This clonotype originated in a man aged 25 to 40 with type 1 diabetes. The chain joins TRBV6-5 to TRBJ2-1, with 8 nucleotides matching TRBD2. Input material: Tregs from blood. CDR3 sequence (DNA): TGTGCCAGCACCTCGCGGGGGGACAATGAGCAGTTCTTC. It encodes CASTSRGDNEQFF.